Listed below are T cell receptor beta chains from one sample, sequenced in a study of graft-versus-host responses after intestinal transplantation. TCRdb keeps only in-frame clones here, not all; method: immunoSEQ multiplex PCR. The sample yields roughly 90,000 clones, over 80% seen once. Their antigens are not known. The sample consisted of unstimulated CD8+ T cells sorted from spleen or lymph node cells, taken before intestinal transplant. The receptor set was obtained from a human donor who received an intestinal transplant. CDR3s include the opening cysteine and the closing phenylalanine or tryptophan. The order of the fields is clone size, J gene, D gene, V gene, CDR3 protein, CDR3 DNA. D genes are given only for firm matches. Clone size is not always given. Where it is, it says once, few, many or a class for expanded clones.

size: once; J: TRBJ2-2; D: TRBD1; V: TRBV5-1; CDR3: CASSLDRGLGELFF; DNA: TGCGCCAGCAGCCTGGACAGGGGGCTCGGGGAGCTGTTTTTT
size: -; J: TRBJ1-2; D: -; V: TRBV6-5; CDR3: CASSYGQQGNGYTF; DNA: TGTGCCAGCAGTTACGGCCAACAGGGAAATGGCTACACCTTC
size: -; J: TRBJ2-7; D: TRBD1; V: TRBV4-1; CDR3: CASSQDMTGASNEQYF; DNA: TGCGCCAGCAGCCAAGATATGACAGGGGCCTCCAACGAGCAGTACTTC
size: -; J: TRBJ1-4; D: TRBD1; V: TRBV7-9; CDR3: CASSLAGGTGVVELFF; DNA: TGTGCCAGCAGCTTAGCAGGTGGGACAGGAGTGGTGGAACTGTTTTTT
size: -; J: TRBJ1-2; D: TRBD1; V: TRBV27; CDR3: CARQQGTNYGYTF; DNA: TGTGCCAGGCAACAGGGGACCAACTATGGCTACACCTTC
size: -; J: TRBJ1-2; D: -; V: TRBV7-9; CDR3: CASSSMRSIGQRSNYGYTF; DNA: TGTGCCAGCAGCTCTATGAGATCAATCGGACAGCGAAGTAACTATGGCTACACCTTC
size: -; J: TRBJ2-5; D: -; V: TRBV7-3; CDR3: CASSSGGPETQYF; DNA: TGTGCCAGCAGCTCTGGTGGCCCCGAGACCCAGTACTTC
size: -; J: TRBJ2-7; D: TRBD1; V: TRBV5-6; CDR3: CASGRPGQSYEQYF; DNA: TGTGCCAGCGGACGTCCGGGACAGAGCTACGAGCAGTACTTC
size: once; J: TRBJ2-3; D: -; V: TRBV14; CDR3: CASSQDRARADTQYF; DNA: TGTGCCAGCAGCCAAGACAGGGCTAGAGCAGATACGCAGTATTTT
size: few; J: TRBJ2-7; D: -; V: TRBV6-5; CDR3: CASSAGSEQYF; DNA: TGTGCCAGCAGCGCGGGCTCCGAGCAGTACTTC
size: -; J: TRBJ1-1; D: -; V: TRBV27; CDR3: CASSTATVNTEAFF; DNA: TGTGCCAGCAGTACAGCGACAGTGAACACTGAAGCTTTCTTT
size: -; J: TRBJ2-2; D: TRBD1; V: TRBV9; CDR3: CASSVETGVKGELFF; DNA: TGTGCCAGCAGCGTAGAGACAGGGGTAAAGGGGGAGCTGTTTTTT
size: once; J: TRBJ2-1; D: -; V: TRBV13; CDR3: CASSLSQGEQFF; DNA: TGTGCCAGCAGCTTATCTCAGGGTGAGCAGTTCTTC
size: -; J: TRBJ2-7; D: TRBD1; V: TRBV6-5; CDR3: CASPPGQGSSYEQYF; DNA: TGTGCCAGCCCCCCGGGACAGGGGTCCTCCTACGAGCAGTACTTC
size: -; J: TRBJ2-7; D: TRBD2; V: TRBV9; CDR3: CASSPSGGSYEQYF; DNA: TGTGCCAGCAGTCCGTCGGGGGGATCCTACGAGCAGTACTTC
size: -; J: TRBJ2-5; D: -; V: TRBV7-6; CDR3: CASSLAGNQETQYF; DNA: TGTGCCAGCAGCTTAGCAGGGAACCAAGAGACCCAGTACTTC
size: -; J: TRBJ2-1; D: -; V: TRBV27; CDR3: CASRLVAESSYNEQFF; DNA: TGTGCCAGCAGGTTGGTAGCGGAAAGCTCCTACAATGAGCAGTTCTTC
size: -; J: TRBJ1-4; D: -; V: TRBV18; CDR3: CASSPGTAATNEKLFF; DNA: TGTGCCAGCTCACCCGGGACGGCTGCAACTAATGAAAAACTGTTTTTT
size: -; J: TRBJ1-5; D: -; V: TRBV19; CDR3: CASSIGWVLNQPQHF; DNA: TGTGCCAGTAGTATAGGGTGGGTTTTGAATCAGCCCCAGCATTTT
size: -; J: TRBJ2-7; D: TRBD2; V: TRBV13; CDR3: CASSSGRDYEQYF; DNA: TGTGCCAGCAGCTCCGGGAGGGACTACGAGCAGTACTTC
size: -; J: TRBJ1-2; D: -; V: TRBV25-1; CDR3: CASSESQGDYGYTF; DNA: TGTGCCAGCAGTGAATCTCAGGGAGACTATGGCTACACCTTC
size: -; J: TRBJ2-1; D: -; V: TRBV7-9; CDR3: CASSLPRGTTYNEQFF; DNA: TGTGCCAGCAGCCTCCCCCGGGGGACGACCTACAATGAGCAGTTCTTC
size: -; J: TRBJ2-7; D: -; V: TRBV19; CDR3: CASSPAPGAYEQYF; DNA: TGTGCCAGTAGTCCCGCCCCTGGGGCCTACGAGCAGTACTTC
size: -; J: TRBJ1-2; D: -; V: TRBV20-1; CDR3: CSAPGNQGNTF; DNA: TGCAGTGCTCCCGGAAACCAGGGTAACACCTTC
size: -; J: TRBJ1-6; D: -; V: TRBV5-3; CDR3: CARSYRESSYNSPLHF; DNA: TGTGCCAGAAGTTACAGGGAGAGCTCCTATAATTCACCCCTCCACTTT
size: -; J: TRBJ2-7; D: -; V: TRBV4-1; CDR3: CASSPTGHEQYF; DNA: TGCGCCAGCAGCCCGACGGGGCACGAGCAGTACTTC
size: -; J: TRBJ2-7; D: TRBD1; V: TRBV4-1; CDR3: CASSQDSSTGYEQYF; DNA: TGCGCCAGCAGCCAAGATTCATCGACAGGGTACGAGCAGTACTTC
size: -; J: TRBJ2-5; D: -; V: TRBV27; CDR3: CASSLFRGETQYF; DNA: TGTGCCAGCAGTTTATTCAGGGGAGAGACCCAGTACTTC
size: -; J: TRBJ2-5; D: -; V: TRBV7-7; CDR3: CASSLSPRVDEGETQYF; DNA: TGTGCCAGCAGCTTATCGCCGAGGGTGGATGAAGGGGAGACCCAGTACTTC
size: -; J: TRBJ2-1; D: TRBD2; V: TRBV9; CDR3: CASSVEGSGSNEQFF; DNA: TGTGCCAGCAGCGTAGAAGGTAGCGGGAGCAATGAGCAGTTCTTC
size: -; J: TRBJ2-5; D: TRBD1; V: TRBV18; CDR3: CASSPPTGDQETQYF; DNA: TGTGCCAGCTCACCGCCGACAGGGGACCAAGAGACCCAGTACTTC
size: -; J: TRBJ1-2; D: TRBD1; V: TRBV6-1; CDR3: CASSDTTGEGYTF; DNA: TGTGCCAGCAGTGACACGACAGGGGAGGGCTACACCTTC
size: -; J: TRBJ2-1; D: TRBD2; V: TRBV27; CDR3: CASSLGLVGLYEQFF; DNA: TGTGCCAGCAGTCTGGGACTAGTGGGTTTGTATGAGCAGTTCTTC
size: once; J: TRBJ2-3; D: -; V: TRBV13; CDR3: CASSLSPAAADTQYF; DNA: TGTGCCAGCAGCTTATCCCCAGCGGCGGCAGATACGCAGTATTTT
size: -; J: TRBJ2-3; D: -; V: TRBV20-1; CDR3: CSANEYTQYF; DNA: TGCAGTGCTAACGAGTATACGCAGTATTTT
size: -; J: TRBJ2-5; D: TRBD2; V: TRBV4-2; CDR3: CASSQKGASGSKETQYF; DNA: TGTGCCAGCAGCCAAAAGGGGGCTAGCGGGAGCAAAGAGACCCAGTACTTC
size: -; J: TRBJ2-2; D: TRBD2; V: TRBV19; CDR3: CASKPGLAGLNTGELFF; DNA: TGTGCCAGTAAACCGGGACTAGCGGGGCTGAACACCGGGGAGCTGTTTTTT
size: -; J: TRBJ2-7; D: -; V: TRBV6-1; CDR3: CASSEFPLEYF; DNA: TGTGCCAGCAGTGAATTTCCCCTTGAGTACTTC
size: -; J: TRBJ2-7; D: -; V: TRBV2; CDR3: CASNGGETYEQYF; DNA: TGTGCCAGCAACGGGGGAGAAACCTACGAGCAGTACTTC
size: -; J: TRBJ2-7; D: TRBD1; V: TRBV7-6; CDR3: CASSSRDREYEQYF; DNA: TGTGCCAGCAGCTCCCGGGACAGGGAATACGAGCAGTACTTC
size: -; J: TRBJ2-7; D: -; V: TRBV6-6; CDR3: CASGSYEQYF; DNA: TGTGCCAGCGGGAGCTACGAGCAGTACTTC
size: -; J: TRBJ2-3; D: -; V: TRBV19; CDR3: CASNYGEGTDTQYF; DNA: TGTGCCAGTAATTACGGAGAGGGCACAGATACGCAGTATTTT
size: -; J: TRBJ1-2; D: -; V: TRBV7-9; CDR3: CASSLFGGEYGYTF; DNA: TGTGCCAGCAGCTTGTTTGGCGGGGAATATGGCTACACCTTC
size: -; J: TRBJ2-3; D: -; V: TRBV2; CDR3: CASSPPVGVTQYF; DNA: TGTGCCAGCAGCCCCCCGGTAGGGGTTACGCAGTATTTT
size: -; J: TRBJ2-7; D: -; V: TRBV6-1; CDR3: CASSGLGGSYEQYF; DNA: TGTGCCAGCAGCGGCCTCGGGGGCTCCTACGAGCAGTACTTC
size: -; J: TRBJ2-5; D: TRBD2; V: TRBV13; CDR3: CASSLKTSGQETQYF; DNA: TGTGCCAGCAGCTTAAAGACTAGCGGTCAAGAGACCCAGTACTTC
size: -; J: TRBJ2-3; D: TRBD1; V: TRBV27; CDR3: CASSFRGPPDTQYF; DNA: TGTGCCAGCAGTTTTAGGGGGCCCCCAGATACGCAGTATTTT
size: -; J: TRBJ2-1; D: -; V: TRBV18; CDR3: CASSPTTRKHNEQFF; DNA: TGTGCCAGCTCACCAACGACTAGGAAGCACAATGAGCAGTTCTTC
size: -; J: TRBJ2-7; D: -; V: TRBV6-1; CDR3: CASSDDPPQAGYEQYF; DNA: TGTGCCAGCAGTGACGACCCCCCGCAGGCAGGCTACGAGCAGTACTTC
size: once; J: TRBJ1-2; D: -; V: TRBV29-1; CDR3: CSVGPGQHPSFSYGYTF; DNA: TGCAGCGTCGGCCCAGGACAGCACCCGAGCTTTAGCTATGGCTACACCTTC
size: -; J: TRBJ2-3; D: -; V: TRBV7-6; CDR3: CASSTLGGSDTQYF; DNA: TGTGCCAGCAGCACCCTTGGCGGGTCAGATACGCAGTATTTT
size: -; J: TRBJ2-3; D: -; V: TRBV19; CDR3: CASSGQPADTQYF; DNA: TGTGCCAGTAGCGGGCAGCCCGCAGATACGCAGTATTTT
size: -; J: TRBJ2-5; D: -; V: TRBV11-2; CDR3: CASSPLKETQYF; DNA: TGTGCCAGCAGCCCATTAAAAGAGACCCAGTACTTC